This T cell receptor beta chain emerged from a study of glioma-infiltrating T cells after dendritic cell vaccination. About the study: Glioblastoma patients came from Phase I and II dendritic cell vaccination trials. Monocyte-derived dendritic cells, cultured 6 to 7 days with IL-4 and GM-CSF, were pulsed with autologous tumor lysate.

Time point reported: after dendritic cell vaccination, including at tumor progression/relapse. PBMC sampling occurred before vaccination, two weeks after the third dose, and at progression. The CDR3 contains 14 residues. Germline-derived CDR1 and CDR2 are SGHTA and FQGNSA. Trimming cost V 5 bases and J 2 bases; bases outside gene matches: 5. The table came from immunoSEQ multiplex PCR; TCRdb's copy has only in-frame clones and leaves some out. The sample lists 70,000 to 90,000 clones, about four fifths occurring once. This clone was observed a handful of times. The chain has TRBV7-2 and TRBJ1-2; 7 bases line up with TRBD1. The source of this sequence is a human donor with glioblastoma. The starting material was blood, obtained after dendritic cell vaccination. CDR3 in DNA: TGTGCCAGCAGCGAGCGACAGGGAAACTATGGCTACACCTTC. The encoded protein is CASSERQGNYGYTF.